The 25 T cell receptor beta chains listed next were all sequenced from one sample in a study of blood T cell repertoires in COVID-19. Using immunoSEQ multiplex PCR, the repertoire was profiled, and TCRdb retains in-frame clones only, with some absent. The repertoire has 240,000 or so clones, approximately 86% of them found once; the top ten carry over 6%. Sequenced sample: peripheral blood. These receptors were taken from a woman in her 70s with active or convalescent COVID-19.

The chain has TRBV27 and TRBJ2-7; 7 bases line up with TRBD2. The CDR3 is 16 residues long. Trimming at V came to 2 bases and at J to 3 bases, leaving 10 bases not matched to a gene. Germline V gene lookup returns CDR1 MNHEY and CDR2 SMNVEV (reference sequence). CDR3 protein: CASSLGEGGIGYEQYF. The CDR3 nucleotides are TGTGCCAGCAGTTTAGGCGAGGGAGGGATTGGCTACGAGCAGTACTTC.

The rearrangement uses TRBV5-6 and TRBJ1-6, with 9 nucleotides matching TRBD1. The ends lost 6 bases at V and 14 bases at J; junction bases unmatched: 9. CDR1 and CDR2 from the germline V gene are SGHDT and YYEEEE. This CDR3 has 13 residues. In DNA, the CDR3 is TGTGCCAGCACCCGGGACAGGGCCGGTTCCCTCCACTTT. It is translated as CASTRDRAGSLHF.

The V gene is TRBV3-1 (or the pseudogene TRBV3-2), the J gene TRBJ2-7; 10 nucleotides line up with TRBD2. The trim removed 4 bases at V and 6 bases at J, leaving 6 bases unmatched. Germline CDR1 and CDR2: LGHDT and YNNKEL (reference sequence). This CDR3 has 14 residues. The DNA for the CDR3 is TGTGCCAGCAGCCGCAGCGGGGGGGCCGTCGAGCAGTACTTC. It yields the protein CASSRSGGAVEQYF.

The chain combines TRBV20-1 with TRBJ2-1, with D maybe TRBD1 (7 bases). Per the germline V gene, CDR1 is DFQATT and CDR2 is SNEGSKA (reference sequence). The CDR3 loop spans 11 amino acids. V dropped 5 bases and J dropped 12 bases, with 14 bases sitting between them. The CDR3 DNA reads TGCAGTGCTGGACCCCAGGGGGGGCAGTTCTTC. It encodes CSAGPQGGQFF.

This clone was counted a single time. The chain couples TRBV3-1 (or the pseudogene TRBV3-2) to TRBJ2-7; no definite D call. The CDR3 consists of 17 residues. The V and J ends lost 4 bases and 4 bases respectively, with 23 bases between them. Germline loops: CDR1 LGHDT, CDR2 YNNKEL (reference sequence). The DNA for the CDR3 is TGTGCCAGCAGCCCCTACCCGACGAGAGGTGGTCCTTACGAGCAGTACTTC. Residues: CASSPYPTRGGPYEQYF.

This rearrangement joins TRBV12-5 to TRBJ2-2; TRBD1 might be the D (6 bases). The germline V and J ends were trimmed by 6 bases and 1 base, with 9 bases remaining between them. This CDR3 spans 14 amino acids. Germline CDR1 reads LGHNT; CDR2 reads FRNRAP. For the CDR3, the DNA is TGTGCTAGTGGACCGGGACAGAACACCGGGGAGCTGTTTTTT. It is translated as CASGPGQNTGELFF.

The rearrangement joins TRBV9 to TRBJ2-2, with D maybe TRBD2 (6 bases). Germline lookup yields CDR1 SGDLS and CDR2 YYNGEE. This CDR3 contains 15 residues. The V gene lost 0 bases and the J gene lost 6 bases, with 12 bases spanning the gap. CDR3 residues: CASSVGTGVAGELFF. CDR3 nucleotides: TGTGCCAGCAGCGTAGGGACGGGGGTGGCCGGGGAGCTGTTTTTT. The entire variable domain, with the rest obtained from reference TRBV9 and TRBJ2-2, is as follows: DSGVTQTPKHLITATGQRVTLRCSPRSGDLSVYWYQQSLDQGLQFLIQYYNGEERAKGNILERFSAQQFPDLHSELNLSSLELGDSALYFCASSVGTGVAGELFFGEGSRLTVL.

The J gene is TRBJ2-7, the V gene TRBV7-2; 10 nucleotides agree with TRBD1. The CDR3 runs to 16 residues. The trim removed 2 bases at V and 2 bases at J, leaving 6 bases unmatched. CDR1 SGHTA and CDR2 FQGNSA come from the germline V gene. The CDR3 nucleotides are TGTGCCAGCAGCTTATCAGGGGGACAGGGGACCTACGAGCAGTACTTC. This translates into CASSLSGGQGTYEQYF.

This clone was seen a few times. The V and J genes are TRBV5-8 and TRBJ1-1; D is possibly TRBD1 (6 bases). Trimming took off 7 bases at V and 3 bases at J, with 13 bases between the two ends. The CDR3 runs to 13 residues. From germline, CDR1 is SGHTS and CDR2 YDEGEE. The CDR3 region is CASVRGADTEAFF. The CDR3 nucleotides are TGTGCCAGCGTGCGGGGGGCGGACACTGAAGCTTTCTTT.

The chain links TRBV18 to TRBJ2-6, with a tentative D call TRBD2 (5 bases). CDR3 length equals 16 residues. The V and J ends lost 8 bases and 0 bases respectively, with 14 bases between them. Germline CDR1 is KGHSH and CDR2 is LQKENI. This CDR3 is CASTRETFSGANVLTF. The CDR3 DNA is TGTGCCAGCACAAGGGAGACCTTCTCTGGGGCCAACGTCCTGACTTTC.

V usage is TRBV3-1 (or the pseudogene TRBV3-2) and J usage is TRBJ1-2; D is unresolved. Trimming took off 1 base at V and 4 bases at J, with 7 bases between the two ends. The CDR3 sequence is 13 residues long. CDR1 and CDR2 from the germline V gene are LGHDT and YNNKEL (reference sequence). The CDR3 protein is CASSQVLSYGYTF. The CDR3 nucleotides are TGTGCCAGCAGCCAAGTCCTTTCCTATGGCTACACCTTC.

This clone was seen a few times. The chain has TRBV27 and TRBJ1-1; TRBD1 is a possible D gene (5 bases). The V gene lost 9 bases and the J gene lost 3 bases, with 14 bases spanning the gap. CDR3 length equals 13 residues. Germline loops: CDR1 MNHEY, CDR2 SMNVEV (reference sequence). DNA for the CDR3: TGTGCCAGTTCGGGGGGTTTGGACACTGAAGCTTTCTTT. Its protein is CASSGGLDTEAFF.

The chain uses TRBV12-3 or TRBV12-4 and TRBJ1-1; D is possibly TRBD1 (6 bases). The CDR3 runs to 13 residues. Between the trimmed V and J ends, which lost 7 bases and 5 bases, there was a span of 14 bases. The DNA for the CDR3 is TGTGCCAGCACGCAGGGGAAGGTAACTGAAGCTTTCTTT. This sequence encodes CASTQGKVTEAFF.

The CDR3 DNA reads as TGCGCCAGCATGCCTGGGGGGACAGGGCGCTACGAGCAGTACTTC. The encoded protein is CASMPGGTGRYEQYF. The chain couples TRBV5-1 to TRBJ2-7, with 9 bases matching TRBD1. The J segment lost 3 bases and the V segment lost 6 bases, leaving 10 bases of the junction unmatched. The CDR3 runs 15 residues. Per the germline V gene, CDR1 is SGHRS and CDR2 is YFSETQ.

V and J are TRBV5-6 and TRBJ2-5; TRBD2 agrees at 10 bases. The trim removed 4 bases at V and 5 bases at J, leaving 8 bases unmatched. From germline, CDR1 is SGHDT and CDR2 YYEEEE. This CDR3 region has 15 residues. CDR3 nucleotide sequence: TGTGCCAGCAGCGCGAGCGGGGGGGCTTGGGAGACCCAGTACTTC. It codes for CASSASGGAWETQYF.

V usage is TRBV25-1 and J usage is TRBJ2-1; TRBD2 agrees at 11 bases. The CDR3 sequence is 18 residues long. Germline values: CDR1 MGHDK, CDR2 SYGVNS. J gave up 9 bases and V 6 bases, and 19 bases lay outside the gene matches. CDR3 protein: CASSSPLQLAGGSGEQFF. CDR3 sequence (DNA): TGTGCCAGCAGCTCCCCTCTCCAGCTAGCGGGGGGTTCGGGTGAGCAGTTCTTC.

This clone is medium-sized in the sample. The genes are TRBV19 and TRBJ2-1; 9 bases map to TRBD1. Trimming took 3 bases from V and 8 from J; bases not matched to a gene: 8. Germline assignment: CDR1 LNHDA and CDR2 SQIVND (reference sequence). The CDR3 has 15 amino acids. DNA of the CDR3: TGTGCCAGTAGTATTGGAGACAGGGGGAGGGATGAGCAGTTCTTC. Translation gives CASSIGDRGRDEQFF.

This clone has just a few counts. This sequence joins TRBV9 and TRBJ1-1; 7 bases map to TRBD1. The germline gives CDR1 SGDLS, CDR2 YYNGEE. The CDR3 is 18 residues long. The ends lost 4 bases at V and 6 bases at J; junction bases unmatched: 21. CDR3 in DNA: TGTGCCAGCAGCCTCCGTGGGTCCGTGGGCAGGGGGATCGCTGAAGCTTTCTTT. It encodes CASSLRGSVGRGIAEAFF.

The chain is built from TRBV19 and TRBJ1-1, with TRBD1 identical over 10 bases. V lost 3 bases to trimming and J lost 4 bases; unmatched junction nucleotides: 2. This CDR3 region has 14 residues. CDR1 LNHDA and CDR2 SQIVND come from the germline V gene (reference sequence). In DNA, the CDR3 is TGTGCCAGTAGTATGACAGGGGGCGGCACTGAAGCTTTCTTT. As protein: CASSMTGGGTEAFF.

The CDR3 protein is CASSFIAGGQADTQYF. CDR3 DNA: TGCGCCAGCAGCTTTATAGCGGGGGGGCAAGCAGATACGCAGTATTTT. The rearrangement links TRBV5-1 to TRBJ2-3; 11 positions agree with TRBD2. Per the germline V gene, CDR1 is SGHRS and CDR2 is YFSETQ. V trimming: 2 bases; J trimming: 4 bases; junction bases outside the gene matches: 6. CDR3 length: 16 amino acids.

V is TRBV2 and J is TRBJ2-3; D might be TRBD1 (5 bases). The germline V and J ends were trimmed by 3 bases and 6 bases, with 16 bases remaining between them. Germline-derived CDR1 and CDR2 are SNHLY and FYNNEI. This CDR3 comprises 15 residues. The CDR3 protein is CASSDDWGLGDTQYF. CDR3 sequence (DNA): TGTGCCAGCAGTGACGATTGGGGCCTGGGGGATACGCAGTATTTT.

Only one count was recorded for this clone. The DNA of the CDR3 is TGTGCCAGTAGTACTGCGACAGGGGACTATGGCTACACCTTC. Residues: CASSTATGDYGYTF. The rearrangement uses TRBV19 and TRBJ1-2; 8 bases line up with TRBD1. V was pared by 4 bases and J by 3 bases, with 4 bases of the junction left unmatched. Germline CDR1 LNHDA, CDR2 SQIVND (reference sequence). The CDR3 is 14 amino acids.

The CDR3 protein is CSADSQYGYTF. DNA of the CDR3: TGCAGCGCCGACAGCCAGTATGGCTACACCTTC. The J gene is TRBJ1-2, the V gene TRBV29-1; perhaps TRBD1 as D (5 bases). The CDR3 length is 11 residues. V lost 7 bases, J lost 5 bases, and 11 bases lay in between. Germline V gene data show CDR1 as SQVTM and CDR2 as ANQGSEA. Using reference TRBV29-1 and TRBJ1-2 for the parts outside the CDR3, the full variable domain is SAVISQKPSRDICQRGTSLTIQCQVDSQVTMMFWYRQQPGQSLTLIATANQGSEATYESGFVIDKFPISRPNLTFSTLTVSNMSPEDSSIYLCSADSQYGYTFGSGTRLTVV.

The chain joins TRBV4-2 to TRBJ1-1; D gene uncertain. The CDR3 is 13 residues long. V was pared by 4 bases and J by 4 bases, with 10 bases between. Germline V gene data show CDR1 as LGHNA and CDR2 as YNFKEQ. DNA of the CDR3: TGTGCCAGCAGCCCCAGAGGTGGCACTGAAGCTTTCTTT. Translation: CASSPRGGTEAFF.

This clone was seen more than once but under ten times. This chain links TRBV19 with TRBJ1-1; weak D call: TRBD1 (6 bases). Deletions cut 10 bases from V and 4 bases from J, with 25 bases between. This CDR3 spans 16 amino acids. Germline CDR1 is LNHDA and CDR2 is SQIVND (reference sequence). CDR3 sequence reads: CATRGQKDYFSTEAFF. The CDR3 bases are TGTGCCACCCGAGGACAGAAAGACTACTTCAGCACTGAAGCTTTCTTT.